The subject of this entry is one T cell receptor beta chain. Antigen: not known. The time point was: baseline pretreatment blood. Treatment in this sample: 15 Gy SBRT to primary tumor, nephrectomy 4 weeks later. Blood was sampled at baseline, 2 weeks and 4 weeks after SBRT. V lost 7 bases, J lost 7 bases, and 7 bases lay in between. The germline V gene encodes CDR1 MNHNY and CDR2 SVGAGI (reference sequence). This CDR3 has 10 residues. The sample comes from a study of radiation and T cells in renal cell carcinoma. Study observations and caveats: From baseline, blood top tumor clonotypes peaked at 2 weeks post-radiation.

This table comes from immunoSEQ multiplex PCR, and its TCRdb copy is limited to in-frame clones, with some not included. The table has tens of thousands of clones, approximately 83% seen once; the top ten hold approximately 6.4%. The source of this sequence is a man aged 55 to 70 with renal cell carcinoma. J is TRBJ2-5 and V is TRBV6-6, with D maybe TRBD1 (6 bases). Sample: blood, taken from a patient whose treatment included radiotherapy and nephrectomy. CDR3: CASMGATQYF. The DNA for the CDR3 is TGTGCCAGCATGGGGGCGACCCAGTACTTC.